The entry that follows covers one TCR beta chain sequence. The source of the sample is a study of OX40 agonist ivuxolimab in advanced cancers. Some clones are missing from TCRdb's copy, which holds only in-frame ones; the method was immunoSEQ multiplex PCR. The data hold just over 95,000 clones, with about 85% observed a single time. V dropped 3 bases and J dropped 8 bases, with 23 bases sitting between them. CDR3 length equals 16 residues. Germline V lookup: CDR1 MNHNS, CDR2 SASEGT. V and J are TRBV6-1 and TRBJ2-7; weak D call: TRBD2 (5 bases). The sequence was collected from an adult with an advanced solid tumor such as melanoma, head and neck, liver or kidney cancer. The source material was CD4+ or CD8+ T cells sorted from blood, sampled in a trial of the OX40 agonist ivuxolimab. This CDR3 is CASSDGVWETIRQQYF. CDR3 nucleotides: TGTGCCAGCAGTGACGGGGTTTGGGAGACAATACGGCAGCAGTACTTC.